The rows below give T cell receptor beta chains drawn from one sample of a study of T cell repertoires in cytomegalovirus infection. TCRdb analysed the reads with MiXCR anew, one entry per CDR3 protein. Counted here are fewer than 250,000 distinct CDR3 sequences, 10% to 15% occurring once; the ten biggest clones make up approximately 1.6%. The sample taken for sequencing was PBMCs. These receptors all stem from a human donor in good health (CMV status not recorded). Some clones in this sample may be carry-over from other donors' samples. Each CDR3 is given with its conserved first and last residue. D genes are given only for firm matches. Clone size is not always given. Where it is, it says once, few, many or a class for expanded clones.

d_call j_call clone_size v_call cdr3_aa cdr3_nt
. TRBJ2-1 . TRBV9 CASSVERGNEQFF TGTGCCAGCAGCGTAGAGAGGGGTAATGAGCAGTTCTTC
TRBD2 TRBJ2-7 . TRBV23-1 CASYPMYGLASYEQYF TGCGCCAGCTATCCTATGTACGGACTAGCGAGTTACGAGCAGTACTTC
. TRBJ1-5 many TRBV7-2 CASAQEGGQPQHF TGTGCCAGCGCACAGGAGGGGGGTCAGCCCCAGCATTTT
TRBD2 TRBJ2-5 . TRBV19 CASRDAGGRNQETQYF TGTGCCAGTAGAGATGCGGGGGGGCGTAACCAAGAGACCCAGTACTTC
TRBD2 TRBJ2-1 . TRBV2 CASTLGGGAVDEQFF TGTGCCAGCACCCTCGGCGGGGGGGCCGTGGATGAGCAGTTCTTC
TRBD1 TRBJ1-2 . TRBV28 CASSPGTDRGYTF TGTGCCAGCAGCCCAGGGACAGATCGTGGCTACACCTTC
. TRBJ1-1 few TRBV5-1 CASSWAPNTEAFF TGCGCCAGCAGTTGGGCCCCGAACACTGAAGCTTTCTTT
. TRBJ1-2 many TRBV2 CASSGQFSNYGYTF TGTGCCAGCAGTGGCCAGTTCTCTAACTATGGCTACACCTTC
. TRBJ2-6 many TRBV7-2 CASSLDGGPGANVLTF TGTGCCAGCAGCTTAGATGGGGGTCCCGGGGCCAACGTCCTGACTTTC
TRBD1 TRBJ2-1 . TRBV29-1 CSVTGTGVPNEQFF TGCAGCGTTACCGGGACAGGGGTACCCAATGAGCAGTTCTTC
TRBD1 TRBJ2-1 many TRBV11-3 CASSTWTGMGDEQFF TGTGCCAGCAGCACTTGGACAGGGATGGGGGATGAGCAGTTCTTC
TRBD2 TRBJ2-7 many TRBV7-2 CASSLSPTSGIYEQYF TGTGCCAGCAGCTTAAGCCCGACTAGCGGAATATACGAGCAGTACTTC
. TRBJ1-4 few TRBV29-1 CSVESTEGEKLFF TGCAGCGTTGAGTCGACGGAGGGGGAAAAACTGTTTTTT
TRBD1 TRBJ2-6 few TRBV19 CASRTPGQFTSSGANVLTF TGTGCCAGTAGGACCCCGGGACAGTTTACGAGCTCTGGGGCCAACGTCCTGACTTTC
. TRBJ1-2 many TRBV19 CASTAPDRRGYGYTF TGTGCCAGTACCGCCCCGGACCGAAGGGGGTATGGCTACACCTTC
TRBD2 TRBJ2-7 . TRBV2 CASRPASGLAALYEQYF TGTGCCAGCAGGCCGGCTTCCGGCCTAGCGGCTCTATACGAGCAGTACTTC
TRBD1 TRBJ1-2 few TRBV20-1 CSARAPGQAHGYTF TGCAGTGCTAGAGCTCCGGGACAGGCCCATGGCTACACCTTC
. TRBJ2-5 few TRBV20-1 CSAPESSPGGGQETQYF TGCAGTGCCCCCGAATCTTCGCCGGGTGGAGGCCAAGAGACCCAGTACTTC
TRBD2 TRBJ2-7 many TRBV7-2 CASSSGTSGRTLSYEQYF TGTGCCAGCAGCTCCGGGACTAGCGGGAGGACACTCTCCTACGAGCAGTACTTC
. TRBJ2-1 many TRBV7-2 CASSSRGGGNEQFF TGTGCCAGCAGCTCCCGAGGGGGGGGGAATGAGCAGTTCTTC
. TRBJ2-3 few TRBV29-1 CSVVTGTDTQYF TGCAGCGTTGTGACAGGCACAGATACGCAGTATTTT
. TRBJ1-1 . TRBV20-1 CSASPENTEAFF TGCAGTGCTAGTCCCGAAAACACTGAAGCTTTCTTT
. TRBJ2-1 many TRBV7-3 CASSLTNSWRDEQFF TGTGCCAGCAGCTTAACGAACTCGTGGAGGGATGAGCAGTTCTTC
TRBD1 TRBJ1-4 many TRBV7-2 CASSHPQGAGEKLFF TGTGCCAGCAGCCACCCACAGGGGGCTGGTGAAAAACTGTTTTTT
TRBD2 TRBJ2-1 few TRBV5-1 CASSLERGTYNEQFF TGCGCCAGCAGTCTCGAGCGGGGGACCTACAATGAGCAGTTCTTC
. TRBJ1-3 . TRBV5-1 CASSMQSSGNTIYF TGCGCCAGCAGCATGCAAAGCTCTGGAAACACCATATATTTT
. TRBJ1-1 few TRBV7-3 CASSPSRGQEAFF TGTGCCAGCAGCCCATCCCGGGGGCAGGAAGCTTTCTTT
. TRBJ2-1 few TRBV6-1 CASSLPTDSNEQFF TGTGCCAGCAGTTTACCGACAGACTCCAATGAGCAGTTCTTC
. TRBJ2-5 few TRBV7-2 CASSRPPGQGETQYF TGTGCCAGCAGCCGGCCCCCTGGGCAGGGGGAGACCCAGTACTTC
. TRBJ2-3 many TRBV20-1 CSATPAGPSTDTQYF TGCAGTGCTACGCCTGCAGGGCCGAGCACAGATACGCAGTATTTT
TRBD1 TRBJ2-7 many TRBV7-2 CASSLGGQDGEQYF TGTGCCAGCAGCTTAGGGGGACAGGACGGCGAGCAGTACTTC
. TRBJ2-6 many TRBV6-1 CASSEEGFLGSGANVLTF TGTGCCAGCAGTGAAGAGGGATTCCTCGGGTCTGGGGCCAACGTCCTGACTTTC
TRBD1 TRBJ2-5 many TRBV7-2 CASSVGGRSEETQYF TGTGCCAGCAGCGTAGGGGGCCGCTCGGAAGAGACCCAGTACTTC
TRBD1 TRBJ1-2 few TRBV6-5 CASSYNRGDGYTF TGTGCCAGCAGTTACAACAGGGGGGACGGCTACACCTTC
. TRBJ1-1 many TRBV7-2 CASSLVRQGRISVAEAFF TGTGCCAGCAGCTTAGTAAGGCAGGGGCGGATCTCAGTAGCCGAAGCTTTCTTT
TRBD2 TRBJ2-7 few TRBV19 CASSAPTSGTGYEQYF TGTGCCAGTAGTGCCCCGACTAGCGGGACCGGCTACGAGCAGTACTTC
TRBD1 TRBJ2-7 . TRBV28 CASSAPGQWNF TGTGCCAGCAGCGCCCCGGGACAGTGGAACTTC
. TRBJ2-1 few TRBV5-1 CASSPLTMYNEQFF TGCGCCAGCAGCCCGCTGACTATGTACAATGAGCAGTTCTTC
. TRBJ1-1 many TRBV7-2 CASSFTGYTEAFF TGTGCCAGCAGCTTTACAGGGTATACTGAAGCTTTCTTT
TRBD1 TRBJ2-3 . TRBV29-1 CSVETGLQDTQYF TGCAGCGTTGAGACAGGGCTGCAAGATACGCAGTATTTT
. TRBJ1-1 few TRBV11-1 CASSYRDLTEAFF TGTGCCAGCAGCTACCGGGACCTAACTGAAGCTTTCTTT
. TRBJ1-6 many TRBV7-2 CASSLDGARNTSPLHF TGTGCCAGCAGCTTAGACGGGGCGCGGAACACTTCACCCCTCCACTTT
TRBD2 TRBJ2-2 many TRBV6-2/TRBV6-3 CASRRLAGDTGELFF TGTGCCAGCAGAAGGTTAGCGGGCGACACCGGGGAGCTGTTTTTT
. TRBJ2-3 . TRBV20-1 CSARRDTQYF TGCAGTGCTAGAAGGGATACGCAGTATTTT
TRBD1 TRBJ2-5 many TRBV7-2 CASSWRTGAEETQYF TGTGCCAGCAGCTGGAGGACAGGGGCTGAAGAGACCCAGTACTTC
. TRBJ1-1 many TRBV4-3 CASSQLGGQTNTEAFF TGCGCCAGCAGCCAGCTGGGGGGCCAGACAAACACTGAAGCTTTCTTT
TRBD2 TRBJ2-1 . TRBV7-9 CASSQTGRNPGLAPNNEQFF TGTGCCAGCAGTCAAACGGGCCGGAACCCGGGACTAGCACCGAACAATGAGCAGTTCTTC
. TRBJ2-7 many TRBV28 CASKRQQDSYEQYF TGTGCCAGCAAGCGACAGCAAGACTCCTACGAGCAGTACTTC
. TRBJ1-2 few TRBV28 CASRMGIGVYGYTF TGTGCCAGCAGGATGGGGATTGGGGTCTATGGCTACACCTTC
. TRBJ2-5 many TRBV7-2 CASSFNGGGRGETQYF TGTGCCAGCAGCTTTAACGGGGGCGGAAGGGGGGAGACCCAGTACTTC
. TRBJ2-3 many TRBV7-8 CASSLVQADTQYF TGTGCCAGCAGCTTAGTGCAGGCGGATACGCAGTATTTT
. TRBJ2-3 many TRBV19 CASSIGTGTDTQYF TGTGCCAGTAGTATAGGAACAGGGACAGATACGCAGTATTTT
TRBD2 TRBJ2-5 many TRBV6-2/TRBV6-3 CASSYSLAGGGETQYF TGTGCCAGCAGTTACTCGCTAGCGGGAGGTGGAGAGACCCAGTACTTC
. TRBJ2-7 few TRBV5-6 CASSLQTFEGYF TGTGCCAGCAGCTTGCAAACCTTCGAGGGGTACTTC
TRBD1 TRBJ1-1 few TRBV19 CASSLTGGVNTEAFF TGTGCCAGTAGTCTAACAGGGGGAGTAAACACTGAAGCTTTCTTT
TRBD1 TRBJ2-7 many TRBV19 CASSFGQGQGEQYF TGTGCCAGTAGTTTCGGACAGGGCCAAGGCGAGCAGTACTTC
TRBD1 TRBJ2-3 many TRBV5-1 CASSLEQGEVDTQYF TGCGCCAGCAGCTTGGAACAGGGGGAAGTAGATACGCAGTATTTT
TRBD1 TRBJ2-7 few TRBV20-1 CSARDGTALSYEQYF TGCAGTGCTAGAGACGGGACAGCTCTCTCCTACGAGCAGTACTTC
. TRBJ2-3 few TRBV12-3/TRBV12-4 CASSLDPTTDTQYF TGTGCCAGCAGTTTAGACCCCACCACAGATACGCAGTATTTT